This TCR beta chain appears in the sequencing data of a study of cytomegalovirus exposure and HLA in healthy donors. Points on this clone: Its target is unknown.

Germline trimming cut 0 bases from V and 3 bases from J; bases unmatched to any gene: 3. The CDR3 length is 14 residues. CDR1 and CDR2 (germline): SGHKS, YYEKEE (reference sequence). Whole-study findings and limits: The listing of about 150 TCR beta chains classed them as cytomegalovirus-associated.

Sequencing was performed with immunoSEQ multiplex PCR; in TCRdb, only in-frame clones are kept and a portion is missing. The profile shows fewer than 200,000 clones, about 90% of them singletons. From the approximately 110-subject validation cohort, which was separate from the approximately 700-subject first cohort, the donors were drawn. This TCR derives from a woman younger than 35 in good health and CMV-seropositive. This chain links TRBV5-5 with TRBJ2-7; TRBD2 aligns across 7 bases. The source material was PBMCs. The CDR3 DNA reads TGTGCCAGCAGCTTGGTGGGGGGGAGCTACGAGCAGTACTTC. It is translated as CASSLVGGSYEQYF.